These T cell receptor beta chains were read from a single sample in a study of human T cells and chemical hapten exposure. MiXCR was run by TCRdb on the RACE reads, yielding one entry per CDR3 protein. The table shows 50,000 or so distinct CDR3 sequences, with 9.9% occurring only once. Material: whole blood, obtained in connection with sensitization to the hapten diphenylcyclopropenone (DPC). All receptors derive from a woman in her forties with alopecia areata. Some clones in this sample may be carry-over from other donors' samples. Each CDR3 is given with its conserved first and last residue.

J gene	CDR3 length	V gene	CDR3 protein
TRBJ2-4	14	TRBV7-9	CASSLGDAGNIQYF
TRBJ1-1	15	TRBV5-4	CASSLPQGARTEAFF
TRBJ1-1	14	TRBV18	CASSPQGASTEAFF
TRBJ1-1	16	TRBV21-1	CASRSPDQGAMMEAFF
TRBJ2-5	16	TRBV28	CASSSGQGQGTETQYF
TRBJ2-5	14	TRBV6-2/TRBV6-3	CASSYGSFQETQYF
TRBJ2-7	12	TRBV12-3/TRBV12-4	CASRPPGDEQYF
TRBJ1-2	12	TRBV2	CASSGDLYGYTF
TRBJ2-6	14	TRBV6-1	CASTTGSGANVLTF
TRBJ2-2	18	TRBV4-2	CASSQDPTLGLNTGELFF
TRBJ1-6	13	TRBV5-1	CASSLDNGSPLHF
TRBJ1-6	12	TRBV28	CASHDHNSPLHF
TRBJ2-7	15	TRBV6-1	CASTEVLASSYEQYF
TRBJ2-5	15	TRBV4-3	CASSQDKGRYETQYF
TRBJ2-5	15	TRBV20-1	CSAGKGQGRAETQYF
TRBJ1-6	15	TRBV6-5	CASSRTGQGNSPLHF
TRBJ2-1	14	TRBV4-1	CASSLTSGYNEQFF
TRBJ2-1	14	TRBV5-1	CASSPGDSVGEQFF
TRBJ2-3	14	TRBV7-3	CASSLTGPTDTQYF
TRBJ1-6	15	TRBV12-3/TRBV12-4	CASSPLGRGDSPLHF
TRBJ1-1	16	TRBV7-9	CASSLQVVGARTEAFF
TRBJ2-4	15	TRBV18	CASSPAMNRQNIQYF